Below, 9 T cell receptor beta chains from the same sample are listed, as sequenced in a study of Ad26.COV2.S vaccination and SARS-CoV-2 variants. Stated treatment: 19 received Ad26.COV2.S at low or high dose, single or two shots; 5 received placebo; per-sample allocation not given. Sampling occurred on day 63 after the first vaccine or placebo injection. Profiled with immunoSEQ multiplex PCR; TCRdb holds only in-frame clones, not every one. The repertoire consists of 350,000 to 450,000 clones, with around 92% occurring once and the leading ten covering roughly 1.7%. The source material was peripheral blood, sampled in a trial of Ad26.COV2.S vaccine versus placebo. The receptors derive from a person between 18 and 59 years old who received the Ad26.COV2.S COVID-19 vaccine or a placebo.

This clone was recorded many times. The chain couples TRBV16 to TRBJ2-7; tentatively, D is TRBD1 (6 bases). Between the trimmed V and J ends, which lost 6 bases and 4 bases, there was a span of 16 bases. There are 14 residues in the CDR3. Germline lookup yields CDR1 KGHSY and CDR2 FQNENV. CDR3 sequence (DNA): TGTGCCAGCAGTCCTCATCCAGGGGTATACGAGCAGTACTTC. This sequence encodes CASSPHPGVYEQYF.

The chain links TRBV6-1 to TRBJ2-3; 14 nucleotides line up with TRBD2. The CDR3 sequence is 18 residues long. Germline V gives CDR1 MNHNS, CDR2 SASEGT. The V gene end was trimmed by 4 bases and the J gene end by 0 bases; junction bases not matched to a gene: 6. The CDR3 bases are TGTGCCAGCAGTGGACTAGCGGGGGGGCGGCGAAGCACAGATACGCAGTATTTT. It encodes CASSGLAGGRRSTDTQYF.

The rearrangement uses TRBV7-2 and TRBJ2-3, with D tentatively TRBD1 or TRBD2 (5 bases each). Germline loops: CDR1 SGHTA, CDR2 FQGNSA. CDR3 length: 17 residues. The germline V and J ends were trimmed by 1 base and 0 bases, with 14 bases remaining between them. CDR3 region: CASSLGGWGKSTDTQYF. CDR3 nucleotides: TGTGCCAGCAGCTTAGGTGGTTGGGGGAAAAGCACAGATACGCAGTATTTT.

This chain uses TRBV10-3 with TRBJ1-2; TRBD1 might be the D (6 bases). Trimming removed 3 bases from V and 5 bases from J, with 19 bases in between. Germline loops: CDR1 ENHRY, CDR2 SYGVKD. This CDR3 has 16 amino acids. This CDR3 is CAISDQPGRTDYGYTF. As DNA, the CDR3 is TGTGCCATCAGTGATCAACCCGGCCGGACAGATTATGGCTACACCTTC.

The rearrangement uses TRBV6-6 and TRBJ1-1; D not resolved. CDR1 and CDR2 (germline): MNHNY, SVGAGI (reference sequence). The CDR3 is 13 amino acids. V was cut by 6 bases and J by 3 bases, with 11 bases left in between. The CDR3: CASRSAGDTEAFF. CDR3 DNA sequence: TGTGCCAGCAGGTCGGCGGGTGACACTGAAGCTTTCTTT.

V gene TRBV5-1 combines with J gene TRBJ2-1; D is perhaps TRBD1 or TRBD2 (5 bases each). The V end lost 0 bases, the J end lost 10 bases, and 14 bases lay between the germline ends. The CDR3 consists of 14 residues. Germline V gene data show CDR1 as SGHRS and CDR2 as YFSETQ. The CDR3 bases are TGCGCCAGCAGCTTGGCCGGGGCTGGTGGGGAGCAGTTCTTC. Its translation: CASSLAGAGGEQFF.

The chain's CDR3 is CASSQGTGSYNEQFF. CDR3 nucleotide sequence: TGTGCCAGCTCGCAAGGGACAGGGTCCTACAATGAGCAGTTCTTC. The gene calls are TRBV18 and TRBJ2-1; TRBD1 agrees at 9 bases. The V gene end was trimmed by 6 bases and the J gene end by 1 base; junction bases not matched to a gene: 4. CDR1 and CDR2 from the germline V gene are KGHSH and LQKENI. The CDR3 contains 15 residues.

This chain connects TRBV6-2 or TRBV6-3 to TRBJ1-1; D call uncertain. Between the trimmed V and J ends, which lost 5 bases and 6 bases, there was a span of 10 bases. This CDR3 has 12 residues. Germline CDR1 reads MNHEY; CDR2 reads SVGEGT. For the CDR3, the DNA is TGTGCCAGCAGTCCCACGCCGCCTGAAGCTTTCTTT. It specifies CASSPTPPEAFF.

V is TRBV7-2 and J is TRBJ2-3; no firm D call. CDR3 length: 16 amino acids. With 3 bases removed from V and 2 bases from J, the gap between germline ends came to 15 bases. The germline V gene has CDR1 SGHTA and CDR2 FQGNSA. The DNA for the CDR3 is TGTGCCAGCAGCTTGGACCCCCCTTCCTCCACAGATACGCAGTATTTT. Residues: CASSLDPPSSTDTQYF.